The 29 T cell receptor beta chains in this list originate from one sample, sequenced in a study of STAT3 mutations in large granular lymphocyte leukemia. Study-wide findings and caveats: At least one immunodominant TCR beta clonotype appeared in every T-cell large granular lymphocyte leukemia patient.

Their antigens remain unidentified. Sequencing used immunoSEQ multiplex PCR; TCRdb keeps in-frame clones, though not all of them. Of over 8,000 clones in the sample, 85% to 90% were seen once. Sequencing input: peripheral blood mononuclear cells. The receptor source for this set is a man older than 75 with T-cell large granular lymphocyte leukemia. Some clones in this sample may be carry-over from other donors' samples.

This clone was observed a single time. This sequence joins TRBV6-5 and TRBJ2-3; D not certain. In germline, CDR1 is MNHEY, CDR2 SVGAGI. This CDR3 is built from 13 residues. The V end lost 4 bases, the J end lost 1 base, and 6 bases lay between the germline ends. CDR3 nucleotides: TGTGCCAGCAGTTCCCCGGGCACAGATACGCAGTATTTT. The encoded protein is CASSSPGTDTQYF.

This clone was detected only once. The V call is TRBV6-5, the J call TRBJ2-3, with unresolved D. V gave up 0 bases and J gave up 4 bases, with 11 bases separating them. Germline loops: CDR1 MNHEY, CDR2 SVGAGI. The CDR3 runs to 15 residues. CDR3 sequence reads: CASSYSSPKSDTQYF. The DNA for the CDR3 is TGTGCCAGCAGTTACTCGAGCCCAAAGTCAGATACGCAGTATTTT.

The chain has TRBV5-4 and TRBJ2-7; 9 nucleotides align to TRBD1. The CDR3 contains 14 residues. The J segment lost 3 bases and the V segment lost 4 bases, leaving 5 bases of the junction unmatched. The germline gives CDR1 SGHNT, CDR2 YYREEE (reference sequence). CDR3 protein: CASSVRTGDYEQYF. In DNA form, the CDR3 reads TGTGCCAGCAGCGTGAGGACAGGGGACTACGAGCAGTACTTC.

The chain carries TRBV6-5 and TRBJ2-7; maybe TRBD2 (5 bases). This CDR3 comprises 15 residues. CDR1 is MNHEY, CDR2 SVGAGI, per germline. V was trimmed by 4 bases and J by 3 bases, leaving 16 bases between them. CDR3 sequence: CASSSPRSGSYEQYF. CDR3 coding DNA: TGTGCCAGCAGTTCCCCCCGATCGGGGAGCTACGAGCAGTACTTC.

The chain recombines TRBV5-1 with TRBJ2-6, with 7 bases lining up with TRBD1. CDR3 length equals 17 residues. CDR1 and CDR2 (germline): SGHRS, YFSETQ. Trimming cost V 4 bases and J 0 bases; bases outside gene matches: 7. The CDR3 region has the DNA TGCGCCAGCAGCCCCCGGGACAGACGCTCTGGGGCCAACGTCCTGACTTTC. Its protein is CASSPRDRRSGANVLTF.

Remarks on this clone: At one end, the junction sequence differs from germline, possibly due to a read error. The rearrangement uses TRBV7-2 and TRBJ2-7, with unresolved D. CDR1 and CDR2 (germline): SGHTA, FQGNSA. This CDR3 comprises 13 residues. CDR3 region: CASSVAGPYEQYF. The CDR3 DNA reads TGTGCCAGCAGCGTAGCCGGACCCTACGAGCAGTACTTC.

This chain links TRBV27 with TRBJ2-5; D unresolved. Per germline, CDR1 MNHEY and CDR2 SMNVEV (reference sequence). V was shortened by 3 bases and J by 5 bases, with 16 bases between the two germline ends. The CDR3 loop spans 15 amino acids. The CDR3 sequence: CASSFRAHWAETQYF. For the CDR3, the DNA is TGTGCCAGCAGTTTTCGGGCTCATTGGGCCGAGACCCAGTACTTC.

The rearrangement links TRBV6-5 to TRBJ2-7; TRBD2 matches 7 bases. CDR3 length equals 15 residues. Germline V gene data show CDR1 as MNHEY and CDR2 as SVGAGI. After removal of 6 bases from V and 5 bases from J, the junction contained 13 bases not matched to a gene. CDR3 residues: CASRTSGTLRDEQYF. In DNA form, the CDR3 reads TGTGCCAGCAGAACCAGCGGGACTCTACGCGACGAGCAGTACTTC.

The chain links TRBV7-2 to TRBJ1-5; weak D call: TRBD1 (5 bases). The V end was cut by 3 bases, the J end by 5 bases, with 8 bases between. Germline CDR1 reads SGHTA; CDR2 reads FQGNSA. CDR3 length: 13 residues. CDR3 DNA: TGTGCCAGCAGCTTTTGGGGCGATCAGCCCCAGCATTTT. Amino acids: CASSFWGDQPQHF.

The gene calls are TRBV28 and TRBJ2-1, with a weak D call TRBD1 (6 bases). From germline, CDR1 is MDHEN and CDR2 SYDVKM. With 7 bases removed from V and 6 bases from J, the gap between germline ends came to 19 bases. This CDR3 is built from 15 residues. The CDR3 DNA follows: TGTGCCAGCACCCCTGACCACAGGGTGGGCAATGAGCAGTTCTTC. Translating it yields CASTPDHRVGNEQFF. The variable domain in full, with the rest retrieved from reference TRBV28 and TRBJ2-1, is DVKVTQSSRYLVKRTGEKVFLECVQDMDHENMFWYRQDPGLGLRLIYFSYDVKMKEKGDIPEGYSVSREKKERFSLILESASTNQTSMYLCASTPDHRVGNEQFFGPGTRLTVL.

The rearrangement uses TRBV19 and TRBJ1-1; D remains ambiguous. Germline V CDR1 and CDR2: LNHDA, SQIVND (reference sequence). This CDR3 contains 13 residues. V shed 3 bases and J shed 1 base, with 6 bases lying between them. CDR3 DNA: TGTGCCAGTAGTATTGGGCAGAACACTGAAGCTTTCTTT. Protein: CASSIGQNTEAFF. Complete variable domain (other parts from reference TRBV19 and TRBJ1-1): DGGITQSPKYLFRKEGQNVTLSCEQNLNHDAMYWYRQDPGQGLRLIYYSQIVNDFQKGDIAEGYSVSREKKESFPLTVTSAQKNPTAFYLCASSIGQNTEAFFGQGTRLTVV.

This chain joins TRBV29-1 and TRBJ2-3, with 7 positions matching TRBD2. Germline lookup yields CDR1 SQVTM and CDR2 ANQGSEA. Trimming took 4 bases from V and 0 from J; bases not matched to a gene: 4. This CDR3 is built from 14 residues. CDR3 sequence: CSVGAGASTDTQYF. CDR3 DNA sequence: TGCAGCGTTGGTGCGGGAGCTAGCACAGATACGCAGTATTTT.

The V call is TRBV5-4, the J call TRBJ2-1; 8 nucleotides agree with TRBD1. The CDR3 length is 14 residues. V gave up 4 bases and J gave up 5 bases; unmatched junction bases: 5. Germline loops: CDR1 SGHNT, CDR2 YYREEE (reference sequence). CDR3 coding DNA: TGTGCCAGCAGCCCCAGGACAGGGAACAATGAGCAGTTCTTC. Its protein product is CASSPRTGNNEQFF. The full variable domain, its missing parts supplied by reference TRBV5-4 and TRBJ2-1, is ETGVTQSPTHLIKTRGQQVTLRCSSQSGHNTVSWYQQALGQGPQFIFQYYREEENGRGNFPPRFSGLQFPNYSSELNVNALELDDSALYLCASSPRTGNNEQFFGPGTRLTVL.

J is TRBJ1-2 and V is TRBV7-2; tentatively, D is TRBD1 (5 bases). The CDR3 is made up of 13 amino acids. Germline V CDR1 and CDR2: SGHTA, FQGNSA. Trimming shortened V by 1 base and J by 4 bases, and 7 bases separated the two germline ends. As DNA, the CDR3 is TGTGCCAGCAGCTTAGGGGGCAGCTATGGCTACACCTTC. Translated, it gives CASSLGGSYGYTF.

This sequence joins TRBV7-9 and TRBJ2-2; 7 positions agree with TRBD1. CDR1 and CDR2 (germline): SEHNR, FQNEAQ (reference sequence). This CDR3 spans 13 amino acids. The junction had 1 base not matched to a gene; V was cut back by 6 bases and J by 3 bases. The CDR3 is CASRTGYTGELFF. The CDR3 nucleotides are TGTGCCAGCAGGACAGGGTACACCGGGGAGCTGTTTTTT.

This clone was found a few times. This sequence joins TRBV5-4 and TRBJ1-2; D is unresolved. Germline V gene sequence: CDR1 SGHNT, CDR2 YYREEE (reference sequence). V was shortened by 2 bases and J by 7 bases, with 6 bases between the two germline ends. This CDR3 has 11 residues. CDR3 region: CASSFIGGYTF. The CDR3 DNA follows: TGTGCCAGCAGCTTTATAGGTGGCTACACCTTC.

The gene calls are TRBV7-2 and TRBJ1-5; D perhaps matches TRBD1 (6 bases). CDR1 and CDR2 (germline): SGHTA, FQGNSA. Trimming shortened V by 5 bases and J by 5 bases, and 10 bases separated the two germline ends. The CDR3 sequence is 13 residues long. In DNA, the CDR3 is TGTGCCAGCAGCACTCGACAGGATCAGCCCCAGCATTTT. It yields the protein CASSTRQDQPQHF.

The gene calls are TRBV5-1 and TRBJ2-5; 7 nucleotides match TRBD2. V lost 4 bases to trimming and J lost 2 bases; unmatched junction nucleotides: 11. The CDR3 length is 16 residues. CDR1 is SGHRS, CDR2 YFSETQ, per germline. CDR3 loop: CASSTLKRGPQETQYF. The CDR3 DNA sequence: TGCGCCAGCAGCACCCTTAAGCGGGGCCCTCAAGAGACCCAGTACTTC.

The chain is built from TRBV9 and TRBJ1-2; D not certain. Trimming cost V 1 base and J 0 bases, with 4 bases left between them. In germline, CDR1 is SGDLS, CDR2 YYNGEE. This CDR3 has 13 residues. The CDR3: CASSVLANYGYTF. In nucleotides, the CDR3 is TGTGCCAGCAGCGTACTAGCTAACTATGGCTACACCTTC.

The J gene is TRBJ1-4, the V gene TRBV7-9; D remains ambiguous. Trimming removed 1 base from V and 5 bases from J, with 11 bases in between. This CDR3 is built from 15 residues. Per the germline V gene, CDR1 is SEHNR and CDR2 is FQNEAQ (reference sequence). The chain's CDR3 is CASSLGRMGNEKLFF. CDR3 nucleotide sequence: TGTGCCAGCAGCTTAGGAAGGATGGGAAATGAAAAACTGTTTTTT.

This clone was detected once. The chain recombines TRBV6-1 with TRBJ2-5; D is possibly TRBD1 (6 bases). Per germline, CDR1 MNHNS and CDR2 SASEGT. CDR3 size: 13 residues. V was shortened by 6 bases and J by 4 bases, with 12 bases between the two germline ends. The CDR3 sequence: CASRDRPRETQYF. CDR3 nucleotide sequence: TGTGCCAGCAGAGACAGGCCCCGAGAGACCCAGTACTTC.

The V gene is TRBV2, the J gene TRBJ2-4, with a weak D call TRBD1 (5 bases). The CDR3 extends over 14 amino acids. Trimming shortened V by 1 base and J by 8 bases, and 12 bases separated the two germline ends. From germline, CDR1 is SNHLY and CDR2 FYNNEI. CDR3 DNA: TGTGCCAGCAGTGAAGGTTCAGGGCTGGACATTCAGTACTTC. Protein sequence: CASSEGSGLDIQYF. Supplemented by reference TRBV2 and TRBJ2-4, the full variable domain reads EPEVTQTPSHQVTQMGQEVILRCVPISNHLYFYWYRQILGQKVEFLVSFYNNEISEKSEIFDDQFSVERPDGSNFTLKIRSTKLEDSAMYFCASSEGSGLDIQYFGAGTRLSVL.

In this sample, this clone turned up a few times. The chain employs TRBV29-1 and TRBJ1-2, with no clear D. The V and J ends lost 7 bases and 4 bases respectively, with 13 bases between them. The CDR3 extends over 12 amino acids. The germline V gene encodes CDR1 SQVTM and CDR2 ANQGSEA. This CDR3 is CSAQQSGYGYTF. The CDR3 bases are TGCAGCGCCCAACAGAGTGGCTATGGCTACACCTTC.

The rearrangement joins TRBV28 to TRBJ1-6; tentatively, D is TRBD1 (5 bases). Between the trimmed V and J ends, which lost 3 bases and 0 bases, there was a span of 12 bases. There are 17 residues in the CDR3. Germline CDR1 MDHEN, CDR2 SYDVKM. The CDR3 coding sequence is TGTGCCAGCAGTTTCCCCCAGGGTAGCTCCTATAATTCACCCCTCCACTTT. The encoded protein is CASSFPQGSSYNSPLHF.

The genes are TRBV6-1 and TRBJ2-7; TRBD2 aligns across 11 bases. The CDR3 spans 15 residues. Unmatched junction bases numbered 8, after V lost 7 bases and J lost 3 bases. Germline lookup yields CDR1 MNHNS and CDR2 SASEGT. Written as DNA, the CDR3 is TGTGCCAGCATTTCGCCGGGACTAGCGGACTACGAGCAGTACTTC. Protein sequence: CASISPGLADYEQYF.

The chain recombines TRBV10-3 with TRBJ1-1; D is possibly TRBD1 (6 bases). The germline gives CDR1 ENHRY, CDR2 SYGVKD. V lost 10 bases and J 2 bases, leaving 17 bases between the germline ends. This CDR3 has 14 residues. CDR3 bases: TGTGCCACCGGCGAGTTTGGGGGCAACACTGAAGCTTTCTTT. This encodes CATGEFGGNTEAFF.

The genes are TRBV9 and TRBJ1-2; 11 bases align to TRBD1. CDR3 size: 13 residues. Germline trimming cut 5 bases from V and 4 bases from J; bases unmatched to any gene: 1. Germline V gene lookup returns CDR1 SGDLS and CDR2 YYNGEE. The DNA of the CDR3 is TGTGCCAGCAGTGGGACAGGGGGCTATGGCTACACCTTC. Protein sequence: CASSGTGGYGYTF.

This chain connects TRBV30 to TRBJ1-1, with TRBD1 as a possible D gene (5 bases). Germline loops: CDR1 GTSNPN, CDR2 SVGIG (reference sequence). This CDR3 contains 12 residues. Trimming shortened V by 4 bases and J by 4 bases, and 10 bases separated the two germline ends. The CDR3 region is CAWTGGITEAFF. CDR3 nucleotide sequence: TGTGCCTGGACGGGGGGGATCACTGAAGCTTTCTTT.

The chain carries TRBV7-6 and TRBJ2-2, with D maybe TRBD1 (6 bases). The CDR3 sequence is 13 residues long. CDR1 is SGHVS and CDR2 is FNYEAQ in the germline V gene. V lost 4 bases and J lost 4, with 7 bases in between. The CDR3 bases are TGTGCCAGCAGCTGGGGGCCCACCGGGGAGCTGTTTTTT. It encodes CASSWGPTGELFF.